The clone carrying this T cell receptor beta chain has only a few counts. Its target is not known. The germline CDR1 and CDR2 sequences are SEHNR and FQNEAQ (reference sequence). The trim removed 4 bases at V and 3 bases at J, leaving 5 bases unmatched. CDR3 length: 15 amino acids. These data come from a study of T cell repertoires in cytomegalovirus infection. Study background: Recently identified HLA-C-restricted CMV epitopes and well-studied HLA-B-restricted CMV epitopes were used by the study. Through public TCR beta signatures, both CMV infection and matching HLA type were indicated. Study findings and constraints: Summed frequency of public TCR beta families distinguished CMV carriers with the relevant HLA. Ex vivo responses were dominated by HLA-C-restricted CMV-specific TCR beta clonotypes.

TCRdb independently ran MiXCR on the reads; one entry per CDR3 protein. The sample yields fewer than 1,000,000 distinct CDR3 sequences, roughly a third seen once. The V call is TRBV7-9, the J call TRBJ2-1; 8 nucleotides align to TRBD1. The sequencing used cultured CD8+ T cells from PBMCs, collected from culture after CMV antigen stimulation. The receptor was derived from a human donor in good health (CMV status not recorded). Some clones in this sample may be carry-over from other donors' samples. DNA for the CDR3: TGTGCCAGCAGCTCGGACAGGGAATACTACAATGAGCAGTTCTTC. It codes for CASSSDREYYNEQFF.